Below, 20 T cell receptor beta chains from the same sample are listed, as sequenced in a study of CD8 T cells in ankylosing spondylitis. TCRdb processed the 5' RACE reads anew with MiXCR; each CDR3 protein has one entry. The sample records about 9,000 distinct CDR3 sequences, about 3.9% being singletons. Material: blood, either unsorted or a sorted T cell fraction (not recorded which). Receptor source: a female donor with ankylosing spondylitis or in good health (not recorded which).

This clonotype occurred many times. This chain connects TRBV9 to TRBJ2-1; 12 bases map to TRBD2. V lost 0 bases to trimming and J lost 4 bases; unmatched junction nucleotides: 8. Germline V gene sequence: CDR1 SGDLS, CDR2 YYNGEE. The length of the CDR3 is 18 residues. CDR3 sequence reads: CASSVEETSGGPYNEQFF. The CDR3 DNA sequence: TGTGCCAGCAGCGTAGAGGAGACTAGCGGGGGCCCTTACAATGAGCAGTTCTTC. Drawing the rest from reference TRBV9 and TRBJ2-1, the complete variable domain is DSGVTQTPKHLITATGQRVTLRCSPRSGDLSVYWYQQSLDQGLQFLIQYYNGEERAKGNILERFSAQQFPDLHSELNLSSLELGDSALYFCASSVEETSGGPYNEQFFGPGTRLTVL.

The chain links TRBV9 to TRBJ2-7; D unresolved. V lost 3 bases and J lost 2, with 12 bases in between. This CDR3 has 14 amino acids. Germline V lookup: CDR1 SGDLS, CDR2 YYNGEE. The CDR3 loop reads CASSAGRVTYEQYF. CDR3 in DNA: TGTGCCAGCAGCGCTGGAAGGGTTACCTACGAGCAGTACTTC.

This clonotype was seen ten or more times. This rearrangement joins TRBV9 to TRBJ2-6; 7 bases align to TRBD1. Germline values: CDR1 SGDLS, CDR2 YYNGEE. This CDR3 has 16 residues. V lost 3 bases, J lost 0 bases, and 3 bases stayed unmatched. CDR3: CASSDYRGSGANVLTF. In DNA form, the CDR3 reads TGTGCCAGCAGCGATTACAGGGGCTCTGGGGCCAACGTCCTGACTTTC.

This clonotype is deemed medium-sized (0.01 to 0.1%). The chain couples TRBV9 to TRBJ2-1; tentative D call: TRBD2 (5 bases). The germline V gene has CDR1 SGDLS and CDR2 YYNGEE. V was clipped by 0 bases and J by 1 base, with 5 bases between them. The CDR3 extends over 14 amino acids. The CDR3 protein is CASSVERSYNEQFF. The CDR3 nucleotides are TGTGCCAGCAGCGTAGAGCGGTCCTACAATGAGCAGTTCTTC.

Many counts were recorded for this clonotype. The gene calls are TRBV9 and TRBJ2-7; D remains unclear. This CDR3 is built from 16 residues. The germline V gene encodes CDR1 SGDLS and CDR2 YYNGEE. V was clipped by 0 bases and J by 2 bases, with 15 bases between them. The CDR3 DNA sequence: TGTGCCAGCAGCGTAGAGCAACGTGGCCCTACCTACGAGCAGTACTTC. This translates into CASSVEQRGPTYEQYF.

DNA of the CDR3: TGTGCCAGCAGCGCCTCGACAGGGTACTATGGCTACACCTTC. It codes for CASSASTGYYGYTF. The V call is TRBV9, the J call TRBJ1-2, with 7 bases aligning to TRBD1. V lost 3 bases to trimming and J lost 3 bases; unmatched junction nucleotides: 5. Germline V gene lookup returns CDR1 SGDLS and CDR2 YYNGEE. This CDR3 has 14 amino acids.

This clonotype was detected a few times. J is TRBJ2-3 and V is TRBV9; D possibly corresponds to TRBD1 (6 bases). CDR1 SGDLS and CDR2 YYNGEE come from the germline V gene. Trimming left V 1 base short and J 3 bases short, with 9 bases between. This CDR3 spans 14 amino acids. This CDR3 is CASSVYRDTDTQYF. In DNA, the CDR3 is TGTGCCAGCAGCGTATACAGGGATACAGATACGCAGTATTTT.

In this sample, this clonotype turned up many times. The rearrangement uses TRBV9 and TRBJ2-1; maybe TRBD1 (5 bases). Germline CDR1 reads SGDLS; CDR2 reads YYNGEE. CDR3 length equals 18 residues. Trimming pared 4 bases from V and 2 bases from J, leaving 22 bases between. The CDR3 protein is CASSLFGRGHYTYNEQFF. CDR3 bases: TGTGCCAGCAGCCTGTTCGGCCGCGGACACTACACCTACAATGAGCAGTTCTTC. Full variable domain (rest looked up from reference TRBV9 and TRBJ2-1): DSGVTQTPKHLITATGQRVTLRCSPRSGDLSVYWYQQSLDQGLQFLIQYYNGEERAKGNILERFSAQQFPDLHSELNLSSLELGDSALYFCASSLFGRGHYTYNEQFFGPGTRLTVL.

This clonotype was seen at least ten times. V is TRBV9 and J is TRBJ1-2; D call uncertain. Looked up from germline, CDR1 is SGDLS and CDR2 is YYNGEE. This CDR3 has 16 amino acids. Trimming stripped 1 base from V and 0 bases from J, with 13 bases between. CDR3: CASSVMAGPANYGYTF. DNA of the CDR3: TGTGCCAGCAGCGTAATGGCAGGCCCAGCTAACTATGGCTACACCTTC.

Many counts were recorded for this clonotype. This chain links TRBV9 with TRBJ2-2; 15 bases line up with TRBD2. V was clipped by 3 bases and J by 4 bases; unmatched bases: 10. Germline V gene lookup returns CDR1 SGDLS and CDR2 YYNGEE. CDR3 length equals 19 residues. DNA of the CDR3: TGTGCCAGCAGCGCGCGGACTAGCGGGGGGGCATCAGGCACCGGGGAGCTGTTTTTT. It yields the protein CASSARTSGGASGTGELFF.

The table lists this clonotype with many counts. The chain links TRBV9 to TRBJ2-3; D remains ambiguous. V gave up 0 bases and J gave up 3 bases, with 2 bases separating them. Germline V CDR1 and CDR2: SGDLS, YYNGEE. The CDR3 is 12 residues long. The CDR3 loop is CASSVGTDTQYF. CDR3 nucleotides: TGTGCCAGCAGCGTAGGGACAGATACGCAGTATTTT.

In its sample, this clonotype is medium-sized. This rearrangement joins TRBV9 to TRBJ2-7; D is unclear. There are 15 residues in the CDR3. V lost 0 bases and J 2 bases, leaving 12 bases between the germline ends. CDR1 is SGDLS and CDR2 is YYNGEE in the germline V gene. In DNA form, the CDR3 reads TGTGCCAGCAGCGTAGCTTGGGGTACCCCCTACGAGCAGTACTTC. It yields the protein CASSVAWGTPYEQYF.

This clonotype is medium-sized by share. This chain links TRBV9 with TRBJ2-1; 8 positions match TRBD1. CDR3 length: 14 amino acids. Germline trimming cut 3 bases from V and 4 bases from J; bases unmatched to any gene: 3. The V gene's germline CDR1 is SGDLS and CDR2 YYNGEE. The CDR3 protein is CASSERDRYNEQFF. CDR3 DNA sequence: TGTGCCAGCAGCGAGAGGGACAGGTACAATGAGCAGTTCTTC.

This clonotype was recorded many times. This sequence joins TRBV9 and TRBJ1-2; D possibly corresponds to TRBD1 (5 bases). CDR3 size: 14 residues. The germline V gene encodes CDR1 SGDLS and CDR2 YYNGEE. Trimming removed 1 base from V and 3 bases from J, with 10 bases in between. The CDR3 bases are TGTGCCAGCAGCGTAAATCAGGGCCACTATGGCTACACCTTC. Translated: CASSVNQGHYGYTF.

This clonotype has at least ten counts. The genes are TRBV9 and TRBJ2-1; maybe TRBD2 (5 bases). This CDR3 comprises 15 residues. The V and J ends lost 0 bases and 3 bases respectively, with 10 bases between them. Germline V gene data show CDR1 as SGDLS and CDR2 as YYNGEE. The CDR3 loop reads CASSVVGSDYNEQFF. The CDR3 bases are TGTGCCAGCAGCGTAGTAGGTAGCGACTACAATGAGCAGTTCTTC. Full variable domain (rest looked up from reference TRBV9 and TRBJ2-1): DSGVTQTPKHLITATGQRVTLRCSPRSGDLSVYWYQQSLDQGLQFLIQYYNGEERAKGNILERFSAQQFPDLHSELNLSSLELGDSALYFCASSVVGSDYNEQFFGPGTRLTVL.

J is TRBJ1-4 and V is TRBV9, with unresolved D. V was clipped by 3 bases and J by 11 bases, with 14 bases between them. The CDR3 runs 13 residues. CDR1 and CDR2 (germline): SGDLS, YYNGEE. The CDR3, as DNA: TGTGCCAGCAGCGGCCGTGCCTCTAGGAAACTGTTTTTT. The encoded protein is CASSGRASRKLFF.

Concerning this clonotype itself: This may be a read error, as it is one base from a much larger clone. V usage is TRBV9 and J usage is TRBJ2-3, with 12 bases fitting TRBD2. The trim removed 7 bases at V and 1 base at J, leaving 13 bases unmatched. Germline CDR1 is SGDLS and CDR2 is YYNGEE. The CDR3 is 18 amino acids. The CDR3 bases are TGTGCCAGCGGCCCTCAACTAGCGGGGGGTCTGGGCACAGATACGCAGTATTTT. It translates to CASGPQLAGGLGTDTQYF.

This clonotype has at least ten counts. The chain's CDR3 is CASSTDRGRLFETQYF. In DNA form, the CDR3 reads TGTGCCAGCAGTACAGACAGGGGGCGGCTTTTTGAGACCCAGTACTTC. The chain employs TRBV9 and TRBJ2-5; 10 nucleotides line up with TRBD1. Germline V gene lookup returns CDR1 SGDLS and CDR2 YYNGEE. The CDR3 runs to 16 residues. The trim removed 5 bases at V and 5 bases at J, leaving 12 bases unmatched. Based on the CDR3 plus reference TRBV9 and TRBJ2-5, the full variable domain is DSGVTQTPKHLITATGQRVTLRCSPRSGDLSVYWYQQSLDQGLQFLIQYYNGEERAKGNILERFSAQQFPDLHSELNLSSLELGDSALYFCASSTDRGRLFETQYFGPGTRLLVL.

This clonotype is categorized as medium-sized. The rearrangement uses TRBV9 and TRBJ2-2; the match to TRBD2 covers 10 bases. Trimming removed 4 bases from V and 6 bases from J; junction bases left unmatched: 6. The CDR3 covers 15 residues. The germline V gene has CDR1 SGDLS and CDR2 YYNGEE. The CDR3 region has the DNA TGTGCCAGCAGCCCTTGGACTAGCGGAGCCGGGGAGCTGTTTTTT. This sequence encodes CASSPWTSGAGELFF.

This clonotype was counted a few times. The V gene is TRBV9, the J gene TRBJ2-7; D is unresolved. The germline gives CDR1 SGDLS, CDR2 YYNGEE. The CDR3 loop spans 13 amino acids. Trimming pared 0 bases from V and 3 bases from J, leaving 7 bases between. As DNA, the CDR3 is TGTGCCAGCAGCGTAGTTCCAGACTACGAGCAGTACTTC. It encodes CASSVVPDYEQYF.